This T cell receptor (beta chain) was sequenced during a study of identical twins. General observations from the study: Out-of-frame alpha sequences shared by twins were enriched for low generation probability. Insertions ran lower in abundant cord blood beta clonotypes, though not in memory repertoires. The authors noted that invariant MAIT and iNKT cells could partly confound zero-insertion analyses.

This clonotype was recorded at least ten times. Its antigen is unknown. From germline, CDR1 is MNHEY and CDR2 SVGEGT. This CDR3 spans 15 amino acids. After removal of 0 bases from V and 6 bases from J, the junction contained 6 bases not matched to a gene. TCRdb analysed the 5' RACE reads with MiXCR anew, one entry per CDR3 protein. The sample has under 800,000 distinct CDR3 sequences; about 20% are singletons. These sequences were also reported in another study, on T cells expressing NK-cell markers.

V and J are TRBV6-2 or TRBV6-3 and TRBJ2-5; TRBD1 matches 8 bases. The receptor was isolated from a woman between 18 and 29 years old in good health. Sequencing used PBMCs. DNA for the CDR3: TGTGCCAGCAGTTACTCGTCCGGGACAGGCAAGACCCAGTACTTC. Encoded protein: CASSYSSGTGKTQYF.